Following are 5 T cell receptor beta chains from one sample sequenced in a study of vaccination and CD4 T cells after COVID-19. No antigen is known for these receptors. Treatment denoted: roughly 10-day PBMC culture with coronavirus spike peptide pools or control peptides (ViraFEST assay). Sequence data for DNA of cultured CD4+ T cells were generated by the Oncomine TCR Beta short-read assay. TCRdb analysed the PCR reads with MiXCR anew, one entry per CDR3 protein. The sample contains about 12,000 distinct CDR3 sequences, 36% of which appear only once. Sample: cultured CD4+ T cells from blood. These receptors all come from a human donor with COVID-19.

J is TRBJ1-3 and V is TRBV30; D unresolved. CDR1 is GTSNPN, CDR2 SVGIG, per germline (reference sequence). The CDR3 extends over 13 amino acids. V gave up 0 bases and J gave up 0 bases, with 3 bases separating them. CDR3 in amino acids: CAWSVNSGNTIYF. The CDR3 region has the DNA TGTGCCTGGAGTGTAAACTCTGGAAACACCATATATTTT.

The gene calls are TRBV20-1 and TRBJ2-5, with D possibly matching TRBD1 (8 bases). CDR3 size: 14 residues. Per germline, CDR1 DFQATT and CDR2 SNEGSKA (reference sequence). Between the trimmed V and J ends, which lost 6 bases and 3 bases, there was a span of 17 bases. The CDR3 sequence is CSAIYRGGKETQYF. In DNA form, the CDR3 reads TGCAGTGCCATATACAGGGGGGGAAAAGAGACCCAGTACTTC.

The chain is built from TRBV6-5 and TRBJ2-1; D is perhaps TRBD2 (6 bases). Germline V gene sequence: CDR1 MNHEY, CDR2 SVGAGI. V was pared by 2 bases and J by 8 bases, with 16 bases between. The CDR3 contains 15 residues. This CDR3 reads CASSYAAGGTDEQFF. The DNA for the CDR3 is TGTGCCAGCAGTTACGCGGCGGGCGGGACCGATGAGCAGTTCTTC.

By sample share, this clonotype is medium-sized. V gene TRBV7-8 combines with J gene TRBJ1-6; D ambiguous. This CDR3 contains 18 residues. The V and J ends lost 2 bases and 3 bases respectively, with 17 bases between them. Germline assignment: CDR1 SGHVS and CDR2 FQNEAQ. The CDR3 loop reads CASSLNRKPNIYNSPLHF. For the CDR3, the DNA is TGTGCCAGCAGCTTAAACAGAAAGCCGAACATCTATAATTCACCCCTCCACTTT.

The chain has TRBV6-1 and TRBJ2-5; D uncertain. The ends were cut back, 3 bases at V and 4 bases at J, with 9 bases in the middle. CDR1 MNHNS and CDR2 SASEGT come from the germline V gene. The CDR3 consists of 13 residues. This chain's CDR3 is CASSEGWLETQYF. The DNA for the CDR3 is TGTGCCAGCAGTGAGGGGTGGCTAGAGACCCAGTACTTC.